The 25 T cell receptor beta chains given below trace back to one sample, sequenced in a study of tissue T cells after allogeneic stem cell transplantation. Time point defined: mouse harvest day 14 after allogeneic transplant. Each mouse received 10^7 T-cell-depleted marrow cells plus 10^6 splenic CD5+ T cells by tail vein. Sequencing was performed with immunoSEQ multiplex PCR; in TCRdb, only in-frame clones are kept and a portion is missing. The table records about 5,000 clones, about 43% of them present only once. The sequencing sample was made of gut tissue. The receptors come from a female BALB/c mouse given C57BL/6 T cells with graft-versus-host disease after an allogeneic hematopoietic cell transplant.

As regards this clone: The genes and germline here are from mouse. The CDR3 loop reads CSSSQGQADTQYF. The CDR3 DNA, read in part, is TGCTCCAGCAGTCAAGGACAGGCCGACACCCAGTAC. This chain uses TRBV23 with TRBJ2-5; the D call of TRBD1 is as the table states it, not checked on the DNA. The read comes to an end 1 residue before the CDR3 does, leaving the germline J gene to fill in the end. The V gene's germline CDR1 is KGHTA and CDR2 FQNQQP. The CDR3 has 13 residues.

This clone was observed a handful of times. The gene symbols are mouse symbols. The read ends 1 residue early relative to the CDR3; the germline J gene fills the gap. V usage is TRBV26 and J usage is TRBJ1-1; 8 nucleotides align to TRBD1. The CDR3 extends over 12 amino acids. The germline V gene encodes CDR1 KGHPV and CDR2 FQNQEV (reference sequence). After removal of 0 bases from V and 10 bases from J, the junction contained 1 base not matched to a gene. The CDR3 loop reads CASSLSRGRVFF. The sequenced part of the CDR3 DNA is TGTGCCAGCAGTCTGTCCAGGGGGCGAGTCTTC.

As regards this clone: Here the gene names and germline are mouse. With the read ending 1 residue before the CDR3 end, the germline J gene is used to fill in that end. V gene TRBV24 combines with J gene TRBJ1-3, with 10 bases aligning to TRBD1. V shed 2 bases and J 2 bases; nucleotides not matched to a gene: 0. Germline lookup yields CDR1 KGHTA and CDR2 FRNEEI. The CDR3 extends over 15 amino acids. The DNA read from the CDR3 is TGTGCCAGCAGTCTGGGGACAGGGGCTGGAAATACGCTCTAT. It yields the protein CASSLGTGAGNTLY. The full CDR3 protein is CASSLGTGAGNTLYF.

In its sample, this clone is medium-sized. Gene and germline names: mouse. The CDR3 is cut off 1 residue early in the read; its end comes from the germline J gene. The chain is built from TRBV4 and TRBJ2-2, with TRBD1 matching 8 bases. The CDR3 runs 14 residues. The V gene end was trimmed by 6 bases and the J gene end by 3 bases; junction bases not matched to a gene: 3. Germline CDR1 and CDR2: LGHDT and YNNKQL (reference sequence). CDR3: CASSYRGYTGQLYF. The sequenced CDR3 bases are TGTGCCAGCAGTTACAGGGGGTACACCGGGCAGCTCTAC.

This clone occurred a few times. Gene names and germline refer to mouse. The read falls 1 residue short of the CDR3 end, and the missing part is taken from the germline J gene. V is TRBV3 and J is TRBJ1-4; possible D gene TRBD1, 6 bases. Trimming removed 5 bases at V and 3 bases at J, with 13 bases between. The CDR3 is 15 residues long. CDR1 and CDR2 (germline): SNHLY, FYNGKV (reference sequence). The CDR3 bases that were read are TGTGCCAGCAGCCCCCGGGGGGGCCCCAACGAAAGATTATTT. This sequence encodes CASSPRGGPNERLF. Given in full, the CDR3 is CASSPRGGPNERLFF.

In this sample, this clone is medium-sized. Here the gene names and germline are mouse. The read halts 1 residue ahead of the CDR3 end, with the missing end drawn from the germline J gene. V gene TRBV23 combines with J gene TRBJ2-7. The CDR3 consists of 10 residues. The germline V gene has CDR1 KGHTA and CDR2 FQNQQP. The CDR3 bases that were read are TGCTCCAGCAGTCAAAATGAACAGTAC. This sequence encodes CSSSQNEQY. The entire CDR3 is CSSSQNEQYF.

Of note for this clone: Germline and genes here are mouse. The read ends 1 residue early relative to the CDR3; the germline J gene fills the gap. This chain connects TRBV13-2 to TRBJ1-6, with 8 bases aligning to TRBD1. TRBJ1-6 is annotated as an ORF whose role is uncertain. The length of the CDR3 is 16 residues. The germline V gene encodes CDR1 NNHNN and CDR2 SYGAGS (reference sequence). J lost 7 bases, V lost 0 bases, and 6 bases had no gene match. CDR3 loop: CASGDETGERNSPLYF. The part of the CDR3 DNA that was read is TGTGCCAGCGGTGATGAGACAGGGGAGAGAAATTCGCCCCTCTAC.

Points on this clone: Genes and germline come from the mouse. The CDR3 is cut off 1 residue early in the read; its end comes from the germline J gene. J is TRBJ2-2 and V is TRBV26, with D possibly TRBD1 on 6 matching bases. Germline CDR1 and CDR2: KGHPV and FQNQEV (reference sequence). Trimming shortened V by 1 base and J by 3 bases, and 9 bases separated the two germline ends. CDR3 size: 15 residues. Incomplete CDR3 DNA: TGTGCCAGCAGTCTGTTTCCAGGGGACACCGGGCAGCTCTAC. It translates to CASSLFPGDTGQLY. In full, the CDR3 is CASSLFPGDTGQLYF.

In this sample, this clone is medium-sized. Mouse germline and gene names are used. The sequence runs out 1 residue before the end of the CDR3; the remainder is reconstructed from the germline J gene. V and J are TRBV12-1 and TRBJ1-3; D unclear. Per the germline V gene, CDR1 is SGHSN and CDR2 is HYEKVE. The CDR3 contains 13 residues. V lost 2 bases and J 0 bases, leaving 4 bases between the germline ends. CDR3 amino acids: CASSQTSGNTLYF. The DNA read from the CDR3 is TGTGCCAGCTCTCAGACTTCTGGAAATACGCTCTAT.

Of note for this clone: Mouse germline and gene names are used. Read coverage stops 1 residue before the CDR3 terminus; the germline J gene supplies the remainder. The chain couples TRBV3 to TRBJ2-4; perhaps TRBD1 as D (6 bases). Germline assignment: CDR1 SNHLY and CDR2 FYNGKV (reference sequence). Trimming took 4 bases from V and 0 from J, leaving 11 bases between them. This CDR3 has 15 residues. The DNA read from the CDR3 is TGTGCCAGCAGCTACCGGGACATTAGTCAAAACACCTTGTAC. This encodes CASSYRDISQNTLY. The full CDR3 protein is CASSYRDISQNTLYF.

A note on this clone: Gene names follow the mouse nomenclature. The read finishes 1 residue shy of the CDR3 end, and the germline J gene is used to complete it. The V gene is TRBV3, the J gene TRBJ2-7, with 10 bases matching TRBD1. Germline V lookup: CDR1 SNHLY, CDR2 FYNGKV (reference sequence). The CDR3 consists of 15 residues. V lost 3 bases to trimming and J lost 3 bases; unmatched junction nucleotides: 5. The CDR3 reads CASSLGQGRGYEQYF. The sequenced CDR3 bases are TGTGCCAGCAGCTTGGGACAGGGGAGAGGCTATGAACAGTAC. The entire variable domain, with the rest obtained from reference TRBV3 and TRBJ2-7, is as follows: GPKVLQIPSHQIIDMGQMVTLNCDPVSNHLYFYWYKQILGQQMEFLVNFYNGKVMEKSKLFKDQFSVERPDGSYFTLKIQPTALEDSAVYFCASSLGQGRGYEQYFGPGTRLTVL.

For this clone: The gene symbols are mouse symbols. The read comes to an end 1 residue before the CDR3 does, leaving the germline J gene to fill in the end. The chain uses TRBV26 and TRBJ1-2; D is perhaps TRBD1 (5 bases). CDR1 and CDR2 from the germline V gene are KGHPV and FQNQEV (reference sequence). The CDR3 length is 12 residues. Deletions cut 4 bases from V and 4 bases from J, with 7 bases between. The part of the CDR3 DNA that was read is TGTGCCAGCAGTCGACAGTTCTCCGACTACACC. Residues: CASSRQFSDYT. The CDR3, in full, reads CASSRQFSDYTF.

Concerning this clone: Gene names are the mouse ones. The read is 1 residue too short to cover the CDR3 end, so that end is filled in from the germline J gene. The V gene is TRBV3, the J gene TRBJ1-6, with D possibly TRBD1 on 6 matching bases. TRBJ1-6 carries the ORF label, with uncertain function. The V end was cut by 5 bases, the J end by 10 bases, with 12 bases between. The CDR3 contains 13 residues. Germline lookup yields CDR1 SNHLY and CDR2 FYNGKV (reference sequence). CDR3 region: CASSPNGGSPLYF. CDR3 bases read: TGTGCCAGCAGCCCGAACGGGGGCTCGCCCCTCTAC.

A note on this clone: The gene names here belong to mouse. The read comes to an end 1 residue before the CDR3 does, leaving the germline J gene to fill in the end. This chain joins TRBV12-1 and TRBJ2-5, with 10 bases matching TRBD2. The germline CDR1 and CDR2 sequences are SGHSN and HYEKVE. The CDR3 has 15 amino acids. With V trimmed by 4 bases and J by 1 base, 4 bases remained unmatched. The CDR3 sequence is CASSRLGGYQDTQYF. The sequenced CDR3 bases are TGTGCCAGCTCCCGACTGGGGGGATACCAAGACACCCAGTAC.

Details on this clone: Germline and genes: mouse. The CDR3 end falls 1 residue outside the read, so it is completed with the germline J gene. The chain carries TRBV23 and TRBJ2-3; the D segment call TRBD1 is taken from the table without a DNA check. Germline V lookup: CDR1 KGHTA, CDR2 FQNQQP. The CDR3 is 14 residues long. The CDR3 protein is CSSSYRGGAETLYF. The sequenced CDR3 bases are TGCTCCAGCAGTTACAGGGGAGGCGCAGAAACGCTGTAT.

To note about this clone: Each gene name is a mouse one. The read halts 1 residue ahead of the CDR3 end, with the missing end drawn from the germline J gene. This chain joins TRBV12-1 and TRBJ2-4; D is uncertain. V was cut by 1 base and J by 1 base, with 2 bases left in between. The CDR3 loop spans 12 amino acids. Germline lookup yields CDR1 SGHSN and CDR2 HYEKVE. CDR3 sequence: CASSLGQNTLYF. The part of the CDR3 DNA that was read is TGTGCCAGCTCTCTAGGTCAAAACACCTTGTAC.

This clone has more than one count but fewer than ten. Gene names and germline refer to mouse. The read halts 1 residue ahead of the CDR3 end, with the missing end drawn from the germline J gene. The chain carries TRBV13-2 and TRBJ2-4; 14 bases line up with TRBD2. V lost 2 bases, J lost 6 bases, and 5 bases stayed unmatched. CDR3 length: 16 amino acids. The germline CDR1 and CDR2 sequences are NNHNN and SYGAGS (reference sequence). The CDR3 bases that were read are TGTGCCAGCGGTGAGGGGGACTGGGGGGGCGCGAACACCTTGTAC. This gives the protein CASGEGDWGGANTLY. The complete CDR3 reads CASGEGDWGGANTLYF.

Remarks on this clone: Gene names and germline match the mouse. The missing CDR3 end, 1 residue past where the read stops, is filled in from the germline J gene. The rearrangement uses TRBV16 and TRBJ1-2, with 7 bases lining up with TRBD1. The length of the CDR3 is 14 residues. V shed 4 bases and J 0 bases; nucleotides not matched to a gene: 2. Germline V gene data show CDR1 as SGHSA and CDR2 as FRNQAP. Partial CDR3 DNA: TGTGCAAGCAGCTCCGGGACAGCAAACTCCGACTACACC. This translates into CASSSGTANSDYT. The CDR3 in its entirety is CASSSGTANSDYTF.

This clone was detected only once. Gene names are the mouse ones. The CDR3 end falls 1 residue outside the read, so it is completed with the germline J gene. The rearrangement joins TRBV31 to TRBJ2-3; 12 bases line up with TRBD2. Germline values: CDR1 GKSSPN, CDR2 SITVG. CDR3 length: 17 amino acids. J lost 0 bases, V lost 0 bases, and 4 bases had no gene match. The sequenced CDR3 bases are TGTGCCTGGAGTCTGGGACTGGGGGGATCTAGTGCAGAAACGCTGTAT. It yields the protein CAWSLGLGGSSAETLY. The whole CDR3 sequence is CAWSLGLGGSSAETLYF.

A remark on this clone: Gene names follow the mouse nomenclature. The sequenced CDR3 bases are TGTGCCAGCTCTCTCGTAGGGGTAGAACAGTAC. It translates to CASSLVGVEQY. The complete CDR3 sequence is CASSLVGVEQYF. The chain has TRBV12-1 and TRBJ2-7, with D perhaps TRBD1 (5 bases). The read stops 1 residue short of the end of the CDR3; the missing end is completed from the germline J gene. CDR3 length: 12 amino acids. V lost 0 bases to trimming and J lost 7 bases, with 9 bases between them. Germline CDR1 SGHSN, CDR2 HYEKVE.

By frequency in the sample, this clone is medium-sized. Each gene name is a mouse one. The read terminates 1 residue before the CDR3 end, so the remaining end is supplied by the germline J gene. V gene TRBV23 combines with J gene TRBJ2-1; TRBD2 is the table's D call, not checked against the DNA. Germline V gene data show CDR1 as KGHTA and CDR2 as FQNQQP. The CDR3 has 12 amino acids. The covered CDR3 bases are TGCTCCAGCAGTCAATCGTGGGCTGAGCAGTTC. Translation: CSSSQSWAEQF. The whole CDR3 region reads CSSSQSWAEQFF. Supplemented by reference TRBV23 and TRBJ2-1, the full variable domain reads DAAVTQKPRYLIKMKGQEAEMKCIPEKGHTAVFWYQQKQSKELKFLIYFQNQQPLDQIDMVKERFSAVCPSSSLCSLGIRTCEAEDSALYLCSSSQSWAEQFFGPGTRLTVL.

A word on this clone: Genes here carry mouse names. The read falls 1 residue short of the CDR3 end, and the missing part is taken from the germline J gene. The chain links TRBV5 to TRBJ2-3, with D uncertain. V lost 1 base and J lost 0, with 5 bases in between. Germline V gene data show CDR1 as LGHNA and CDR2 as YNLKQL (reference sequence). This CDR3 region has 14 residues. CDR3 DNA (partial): TGTGCCAGCAGCCAAGGCGGTAGTGCAGAAACGCTGTAT. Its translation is CASSQGGSAETLY. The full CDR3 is CASSQGGSAETLYF.

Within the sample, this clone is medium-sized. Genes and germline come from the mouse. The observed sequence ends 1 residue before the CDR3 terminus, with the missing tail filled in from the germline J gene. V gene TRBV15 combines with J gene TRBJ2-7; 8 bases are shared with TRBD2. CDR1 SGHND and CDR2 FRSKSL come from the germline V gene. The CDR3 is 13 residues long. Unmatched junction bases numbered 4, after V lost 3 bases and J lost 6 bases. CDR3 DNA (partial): TGTGCCAGCAGTTTCTGGGGGGATTTTGAACAGTAC. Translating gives CASSFWGDFEQY. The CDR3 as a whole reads CASSFWGDFEQYF.

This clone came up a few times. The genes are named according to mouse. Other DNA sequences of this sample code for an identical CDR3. CDR3 amino acids: CASSLGSNTEVFF. The CDR3 bases that were read are TGTGCCAGCAGTCTGGGGAGCAACACAGAAGTCTTC. The chain combines TRBV26 with TRBJ1-1; no definite D call. The sequence runs out 1 residue before the end of the CDR3; the remainder is reconstructed from the germline J gene. The V end was cut by 2 bases, the J end by 2 bases, with 6 bases between. The CDR3 length is 13 residues. Germline CDR1 is KGHPV and CDR2 is FQNQEV (reference sequence).

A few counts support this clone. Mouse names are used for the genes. The part of the CDR3 DNA that was read is TGTGCCAGCAGTCTGACATCTAGTGCAGAAACGCTGTAT. Protein: CASSLTSSAETLY. The full CDR3 is CASSLTSSAETLYF. The rearrangement uses TRBV13-1 and TRBJ2-3; D gene unclear. The CDR3 end lies 1 residue beyond the end of the read and is filled in from the germline J gene. The V and J ends lost 4 bases and 0 bases respectively, with 9 bases between them. Germline assignment: CDR1 NSHNY and CDR2 SYGAGN. The length of the CDR3 is 14 residues.